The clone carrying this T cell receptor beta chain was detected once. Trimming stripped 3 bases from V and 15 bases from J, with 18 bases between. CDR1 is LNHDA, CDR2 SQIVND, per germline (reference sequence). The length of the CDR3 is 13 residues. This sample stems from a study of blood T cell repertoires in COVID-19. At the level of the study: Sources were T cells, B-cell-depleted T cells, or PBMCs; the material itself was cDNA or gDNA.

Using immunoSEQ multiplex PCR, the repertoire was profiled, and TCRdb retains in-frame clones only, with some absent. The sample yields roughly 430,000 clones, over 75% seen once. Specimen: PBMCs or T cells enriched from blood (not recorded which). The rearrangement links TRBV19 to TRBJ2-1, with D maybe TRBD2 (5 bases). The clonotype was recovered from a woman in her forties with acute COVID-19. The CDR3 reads CASSITSYSIRFF. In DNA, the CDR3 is TGTGCCAGTAGTATCACTAGTTATAGTATTCGGTTCTTC.